One TCR beta chain is described in this entry. 60 Vbeta and 13 Jbeta primers were used in PCR. The data were produced by immunoSEQ multiplex PCR, yet TCRdb's version contains in-frame clones alone and is incomplete. The sample holds about 120,000 clones, approximately 8% seen once. These data are taken from a study of cytomegalovirus exposure and HLA in healthy donors. Per the germline V gene, CDR1 is MRHNA and CDR2 is SNTAGT. V lost 0 bases to trimming and J lost 4 bases, with 12 bases between them. CDR3 length equals 15 residues. The clonotype was recovered from a woman in her forties in good health and CMV-seropositive. Sample: PBMCs. V usage is TRBV6-4 and J usage is TRBJ1-1; no reliable D call. CDR3 residues: CASSDSSKVGTEAFF. CDR3 nucleotide sequence: TGTGCCAGCAGTGACTCTAGCAAAGTGGGCACTGAAGCTTTCTTT.